One and the same sample provided the 9 T cell receptor beta chains below, sequenced in a study of T-cell reconstitution after alpha-beta-depleted transplantation in children. Using unique molecular identifiers, the investigators prepared the TCRbeta library. TCRdb reprocessed the PCR reads via MiXCR and lists one record per CDR3 protein. The table lists fewer than 550,000 distinct CDR3 sequences, about an eighth of them singletons, with about 14% in the top ten. Sequenced material: PBMCs, mostly from graft donor cells, taken 180 days after TCRalphabeta/CD19-depleted stem cell transplant. The receptors were sampled from a female patient aged 2-9 years who had a stem cell transplant for aplastic anemia, so the T cells may come from the graft donor.

The chain recombines TRBV6-1 with TRBJ1-4; D may be TRBD1 (6 bases). V was pared by 8 bases and J by 13 bases, with 23 bases between. Per the germline V gene, CDR1 is MNHNS and CDR2 is SASEGT. The CDR3 sequence is 14 residues long. In nucleotides, the CDR3 is TGTGCCAGCGGGAGGACAGAGGCGCTTTTCGGACTGTTTTTT. Translation gives CASGRTEALFGLFF.

The CDR3 sequence is CASSQDAWGWGYTF. The CDR3 coding sequence is TGCGCCAGCAGCCAAGATGCGTGGGGGTGGGGCTACACCTTC. The chain links TRBV4-3 to TRBJ1-2, with D possibly matching TRBD1 (5 bases). This CDR3 contains 14 residues. V was pared by 0 bases and J by 8 bases, with 13 bases between. Germline values: CDR1 LGHNA, CDR2 YSLEER.

A few counts support this clonotype. This chain joins TRBV18 and TRBJ2-7; TRBD2 aligns across 16 bases. With 3 bases clipped from V and 6 bases from J, the junction kept 2 bases outside the gene matches. The CDR3 runs 15 residues. Germline values: CDR1 KGHSH, CDR2 LQKENI. CDR3 in amino acids: CASSPGLAGGVEQYF. The CDR3 coding sequence is TGTGCCAGCTCACCGGGACTAGCGGGAGGGGTCGAGCAGTACTTC.

This clonotype showed up many times. The chain employs TRBV29-1 and TRBJ2-3; D is ambiguous. Looked up from germline, CDR1 is SQVTM and CDR2 is ANQGSEA. Between the trimmed V and J ends, which lost 0 bases and 2 bases, there was a span of 12 bases. The length of the CDR3 is 15 residues. Here the CDR3 DNA reads TGCAGCGTTGAAGATTTGGAGCGTCCCACAGATACGCAGTATTTT. It is translated as CSVEDLERPTDTQYF.

The CDR3 sequence is CASSSRDSFNYGYTF. The CDR3 DNA follows: TGTGCCAGCAGCTCCCGGGACAGCTTTAACTATGGCTACACCTTC. V usage is TRBV11-3 and J usage is TRBJ1-2; 7 bases line up with TRBD1. The junction had 6 bases not matched to a gene; V was cut back by 4 bases and J by 1 base. CDR3 size: 15 residues. Looked up from germline, CDR1 is SGHNT and CDR2 is YENEEA.

This clonotype has a handful of counts. The V call is TRBV11-2, the J call TRBJ2-4; D could derive from TRBD1 or TRBD2 (5 bases each). The V end was cut by 4 bases, the J end by 16 bases, with 20 bases between. The CDR3 spans 13 residues. Germline CDR1 SGHAT, CDR2 FQNNGV. The CDR3 is CASSSQPGPSSYF. As DNA, the CDR3 is TGTGCCAGCAGCTCCCAGCCGGGACCCTCGTCCTACTTC.

This clonotype was observed at least ten times. The CDR3, as DNA: TGCGCCAGCAGCCAAGCCCTGCGGAACACAGATACGCAGTATTTT. Protein sequence: CASSQALRNTDTQYF. V usage is TRBV4-3 and J usage is TRBJ2-3; D is unresolved. The germline V and J ends were trimmed by 1 base and 2 bases, with 10 bases remaining between them. Germline CDR1 LGHNA, CDR2 YSLEER. The length of the CDR3 is 15 residues.

This clonotype came up a few times. The chain carries TRBV12-3 or TRBV12-4 and TRBJ2-1; no reliable D call. Trimming cost V 2 bases and J 2 bases, with 13 bases left between them. The CDR3 consists of 16 residues. CDR3 nucleotide sequence: TGTGCCAGCAGTTTACCCGGATCGGTGACCTACAATGAGCAGTTCTTC. Translation gives CASSLPGSVTYNEQFF.

This clonotype was seen a few times. V gene TRBV11-3 combines with J gene TRBJ2-5; D may be TRBD1 or TRBD2 (5 bases each). This CDR3 region has 14 residues. The ends were cut back, 5 bases at V and 3 bases at J, with 13 bases in the middle. Germline loops: CDR1 SGHNT, CDR2 YENEEA. The DNA for the CDR3 is TGTGCCAGCAGCGGGCCAGTGGGGGAAGAGACCCAGTACTTC. It codes for CASSGPVGEETQYF.